Following are 17 T cell receptor beta chains from one sample sequenced in a study of T cell clones after liver transplantation. The repertoire was sequenced with immunoSEQ multiplex PCR; TCRdb's copy has only in-frame clones and lacks some. The sample shows about 53,000 clones, approximately 84% of them seen only once. Sequencing used CD4+ T cells from blood, obtained before liver transplant. The receptor source for this set is a human donor who received a liver transplant.

The chain has TRBV4-3 and TRBJ1-2; D gene uncertain. The CDR3 runs to 14 residues. Trimming pared 4 bases from V and 0 bases from J, leaving 9 bases between. CDR1 is LGHNA, CDR2 YSLEER, per germline. CDR3 protein: CASSLSRANYGYTF. The CDR3 nucleotides read TGCGCCAGCAGCCTAAGTCGGGCTAACTATGGCTACACCTTC.

The CDR3 DNA follows: TGTGCCAGCACCCAGGGGGATACGCAGTATTTT. The encoded protein is CASTQGDTQYF. The chain couples TRBV18 to TRBJ2-3; D may be TRBD1 (6 bases). The length of the CDR3 is 11 residues. Germline V lookup: CDR1 KGHSH, CDR2 LQKENI. Trimming shortened V by 8 bases and J by 6 bases, and 9 bases separated the two germline ends.

CDR3 loop: CASSRAPGLGTEAFF. CDR3 bases: TGTGCCAGCAGCCGGGCCCCAGGGCTTGGCACTGAAGCTTTCTTT. The chain employs TRBV6-5 and TRBJ1-1; possible D gene TRBD1, 5 bases. The V gene's germline CDR1 is MNHEY and CDR2 SVGAGI. Between the trimmed V and J ends, which lost 6 bases and 4 bases, there was a span of 18 bases. This CDR3 region has 15 residues.

The CDR3 loop is CASTPLRPGQTNTGELFF. The CDR3, as DNA: TGTGCCAGCACCCCGTTACGGCCCGGACAGACGAACACCGGGGAGCTGTTTTTT. This chain joins TRBV9 and TRBJ2-2; the D gene is possibly TRBD1 (6 bases). The length of the CDR3 is 18 residues. CDR1 and CDR2 from the germline V gene are SGDLS and YYNGEE. Trimming shortened V by 6 bases and J by 0 bases, and 21 bases separated the two germline ends.

The gene calls are TRBV6-5 and TRBJ2-3, with D possibly TRBD1 on 6 matching bases. Germline V gene sequence: CDR1 MNHEY, CDR2 SVGAGI. V was clipped by 0 bases and J by 11 bases, with 9 bases between them. The CDR3 has 12 residues. CDR3 amino acids: CASSYSGAMQYF. Written as DNA, the CDR3 is TGTGCCAGCAGTTACTCGGGGGCCATGCAGTATTTT.

This clone was detected once. The rearrangement joins TRBV4-1 to TRBJ2-1, with TRBD1 identical over 7 bases. CDR1 MGHRA and CDR2 YSYEKL come from the germline V gene. The CDR3 is 13 amino acids. The junction had 8 bases not matched to a gene; V was cut back by 10 bases and J by 5 bases. For the CDR3, the DNA is TGCGCCACTCACTCGGACAGGCACAATGAGCAGTTCTTC. Protein product: CATHSDRHNEQFF.

This clone is a singleton in its sample. V and J are TRBV7-3 and TRBJ1-6; tentatively, D is TRBD1 (6 bases). The ends were cut back, 1 base at V and 9 bases at J, with 13 bases in the middle. Germline V gene data show CDR1 as SGHTA and CDR2 as FQGTGA. This CDR3 has 15 residues. The CDR3 protein is CASSLRPGEGSPLHF. The DNA of the CDR3 is TGTGCCAGCAGCTTAAGACCAGGGGAGGGTTCACCCCTCCACTTT.

This clone was counted only a few times. The rearrangement links TRBV9 to TRBJ2-1; maybe TRBD2 (6 bases). CDR3 length: 14 amino acids. V gave up 4 bases and J gave up 4 bases, with 12 bases separating them. Germline-derived CDR1 and CDR2 are SGDLS and YYNGEE. The CDR3 region has the DNA TGTGCCAGCAGCCCCGGGGGAAGTTACAATGAGCAGTTCTTC. This sequence encodes CASSPGGSYNEQFF.

The chain links TRBV25-1 to TRBJ2-3, with 8 bases aligning to TRBD2. Germline V gene lookup returns CDR1 MGHDK and CDR2 SYGVNS. The CDR3 is 14 amino acids. The trim removed 6 bases at V and 0 bases at J, leaving 2 bases unmatched. CDR3 residues: CASSIAGSTDTQYF. The CDR3 bases are TGTGCCAGCAGCATAGCGGGGAGCACAGATACGCAGTATTTT.

Points on this clone: One junction end disagrees with the germline gene, perhaps due to a read error. In DNA form, the CDR3 reads TGTGCCAGCAGTTTATCGTCTCCAGGGCTTCACTTC. This gives the protein CASSLSSPGLHF. The rearrangement joins TRBV28 to TRBJ2-7; tentatively, D is TRBD1 (5 bases). This CDR3 is 12 amino acids long. Germline V gene lookup returns CDR1 MDHEN and CDR2 SYDVKM. The variable domain in full, with the rest retrieved from reference TRBV28 and TRBJ2-7, is DVKVTQSSRYLVKRTGEKVFLECVQDMDHENMFWYRQDPGLGLRLIYFSYDVKMKEKGDIPEGYSVSREKKERFSLILESASTNQTSMYLCASSLSSPGLHFGPGTRLTVT.

CDR3: CASSLRDRGSGNTIYF. The DNA of the CDR3 is TGTGCCAGCAGCTTACGGGACAGGGGCTCTGGAAACACCATATATTTT. The chain is built from TRBV5-6 and TRBJ1-3; the match to TRBD1 covers 10 bases. Germline V gives CDR1 SGHDT, CDR2 YYEEEE. The CDR3 spans 16 residues. The V gene end was trimmed by 2 bases and the J gene end by 0 bases; junction bases not matched to a gene: 2. Full variable domain (outside the CDR3, taken from reference TRBV5-6 and TRBJ1-3): DAGVTQSPTHLIKTRGQQVTLRCSPKSGHDTVSWYQQALGQGPQFIFQYYEEEERQRGNFPDRFSGHQFPNYSSELNVNALLLGDSALYLCASSLRDRGSGNTIYFGEGSWLTVV.

This clone has just one count. V and J are TRBV27 and TRBJ2-3; D might be TRBD1 or TRBD2, each matching 5 bases. From germline, CDR1 is MNHEY and CDR2 SMNVEV (reference sequence). V was shortened by 4 bases and J by 5 bases, with 13 bases between the two germline ends. CDR3 length: 14 residues. As DNA, the CDR3 is TGTGCCAGCAGTTCCGGGGCCGCCGGAGATACGCAGTATTTT. Protein sequence: CASSSGAAGDTQYF.

This clone appeared a few times. This sequence joins TRBV11-2 and TRBJ1-2; the D is unclear. CDR3 length: 13 residues. From germline, CDR1 is SGHAT and CDR2 FQNNGV. Trimming cost V 3 bases and J 4 bases, with 9 bases left between them. DNA for the CDR3: TGTGCCAGCAGCTTCGCGGGAAGCTATGGCTACACCTTC. Its protein is CASSFAGSYGYTF.

The V gene is TRBV5-4, the J gene TRBJ1-4; 9 nucleotides align to TRBD1. The length of the CDR3 is 15 residues. V trimming: 0 bases; J trimming: 8 bases; junction bases outside the gene matches: 5. Germline values: CDR1 SGHNT, CDR2 YYREEE (reference sequence). The CDR3 region is CASSLDPGTGEKLFF. CDR3 bases: TGTGCCAGCAGCTTGGACCCCGGGACAGGGGAAAAACTGTTTTTT.

V gene TRBV14 combines with J gene TRBJ2-1, with 9 bases matching TRBD2. V lost 5 bases to trimming and J lost 9 bases; unmatched junction nucleotides: 8. The V gene's germline CDR1 is SGHDN and CDR2 FVKESK. The CDR3 extends over 14 amino acids. The CDR3 DNA reads TGTGCCAGCAGCGGCTTAGCGGGAGTAGGTGAGCAGTTCTTC. Translated, it gives CASSGLAGVGEQFF.

V gene TRBV5-8 combines with J gene TRBJ2-1, with 9 bases aligning to TRBD2. This CDR3 contains 14 residues. The germline gives CDR1 SGHTS, CDR2 YDEGEE. The V segment lost 4 bases and the J segment 9 bases; nucleotides outside the gene matches: 8. CDR3 sequence: CASSLTSGGGEQFF. The CDR3 nucleotides are TGTGCCAGCAGCCTGACTAGCGGCGGCGGTGAGCAGTTCTTC.

The CDR3 loop reads CASSGDTSTDTQYF. For the CDR3, the DNA is TGTGCCAGCAGCGGTGATACTAGCACAGATACGCAGTATTTT. This chain uses TRBV5-5 with TRBJ2-3, with D hard to call. With 4 bases removed from V and 0 bases from J, the gap between germline ends came to 9 bases. CDR1 and CDR2 (germline): SGHKS, YYEKEE (reference sequence). This CDR3 is 14 amino acids long. The full variable domain, its missing parts supplied by reference TRBV5-5 and TRBJ2-3, is DAGVTQSPTHLIKTRGQQVTLRCSPISGHKSVSWYQQVLGQGPQFIFQYYEKEERGRGNFPDRFSARQFPNYSSELNVNALLLGDSALYLCASSGDTSTDTQYFGPGTRLTVL.